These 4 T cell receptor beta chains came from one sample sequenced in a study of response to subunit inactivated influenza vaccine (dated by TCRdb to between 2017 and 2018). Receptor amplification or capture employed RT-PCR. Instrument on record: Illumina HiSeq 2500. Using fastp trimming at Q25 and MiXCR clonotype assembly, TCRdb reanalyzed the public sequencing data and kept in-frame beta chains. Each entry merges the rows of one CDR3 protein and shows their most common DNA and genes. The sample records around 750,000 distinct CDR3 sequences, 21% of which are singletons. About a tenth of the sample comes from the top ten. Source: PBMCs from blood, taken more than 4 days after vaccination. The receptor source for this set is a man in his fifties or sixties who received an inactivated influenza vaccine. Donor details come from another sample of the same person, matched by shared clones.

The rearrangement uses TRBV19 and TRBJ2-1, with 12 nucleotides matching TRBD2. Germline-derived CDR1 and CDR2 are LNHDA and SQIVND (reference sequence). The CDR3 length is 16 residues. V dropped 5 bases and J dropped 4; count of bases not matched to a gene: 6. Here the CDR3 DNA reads TGTGCCAGTAGTCCATTACTAGCGGGGGGTTACAATGAGCAGTTCTTC. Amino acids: CASSPLLAGGYNEQFF.

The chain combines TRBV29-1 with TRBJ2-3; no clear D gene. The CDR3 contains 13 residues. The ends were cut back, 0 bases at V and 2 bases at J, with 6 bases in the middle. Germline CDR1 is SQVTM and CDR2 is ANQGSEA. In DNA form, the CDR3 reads TGCAGCGTTGAAGACAGTTTCACAGATACGCAGTATTTT. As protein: CSVEDSFTDTQYF.

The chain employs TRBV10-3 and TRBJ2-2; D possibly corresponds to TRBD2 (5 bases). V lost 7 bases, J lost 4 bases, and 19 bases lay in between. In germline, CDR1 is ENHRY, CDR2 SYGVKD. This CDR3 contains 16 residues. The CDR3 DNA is TGTGCCATCACCCCTCCTGGTAGCGTTGCCACCGGGGAGCTGTTTTTT. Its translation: CAITPPGSVATGELFF.

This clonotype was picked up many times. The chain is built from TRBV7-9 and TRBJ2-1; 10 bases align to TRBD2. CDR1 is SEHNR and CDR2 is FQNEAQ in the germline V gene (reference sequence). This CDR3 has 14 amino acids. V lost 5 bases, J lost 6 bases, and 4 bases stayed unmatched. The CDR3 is CASSLGLAANEQFF. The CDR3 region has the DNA TGTGCCAGCAGCCTAGGACTAGCGGCCAATGAGCAGTTCTTC.